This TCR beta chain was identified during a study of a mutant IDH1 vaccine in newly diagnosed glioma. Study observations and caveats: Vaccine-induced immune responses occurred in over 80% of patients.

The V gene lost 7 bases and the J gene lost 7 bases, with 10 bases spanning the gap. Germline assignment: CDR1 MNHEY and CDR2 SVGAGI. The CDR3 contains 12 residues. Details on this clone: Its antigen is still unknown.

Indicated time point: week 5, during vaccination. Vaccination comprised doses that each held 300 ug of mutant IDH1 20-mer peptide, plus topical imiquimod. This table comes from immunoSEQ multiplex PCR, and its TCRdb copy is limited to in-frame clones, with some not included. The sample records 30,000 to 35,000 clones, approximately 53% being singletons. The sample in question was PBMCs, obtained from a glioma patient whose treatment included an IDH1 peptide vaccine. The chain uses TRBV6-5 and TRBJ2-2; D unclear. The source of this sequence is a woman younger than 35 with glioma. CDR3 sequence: CASTRASGELFF. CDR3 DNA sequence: TGTGCCAGCACAAGGGCCAGCGGGGAGCTGTTTTTT.